The 5 T cell receptor beta chains given below trace back to one sample, sequenced in a study of CD8+CD57+ T cells in acquired aplastic anemia. CD8+CD57+ cell expansion, shown by flow cytometry, had occurred in the patients selected for sequencing. TCR beta VDJ and CDR3 were profiled, and genomic DNA was the template. TCRdb recomputed calls from the reads with MiXCR, one row per CDR3 protein. This sample has around 500,000 distinct CDR3 sequences, with roughly a third found just once. Sample: sorted CD4+, CD8+, or CD8+CD57+ T cells (not recorded which) from PBMCs. These receptors were taken from a human donor with aplastic anemia.

The table lists this clonotype with a few counts. The gene calls are TRBV12-3 or TRBV12-4 and TRBJ2-3; TRBD2 agrees at 7 bases. The CDR3 contains 14 residues. V dropped 8 bases and J dropped 4; count of bases not matched to a gene: 9. The CDR3 here is CASVLGTSADTQYF. DNA for the CDR3: TGTGCCAGCGTCCTCGGTACTAGCGCAGATACGCAGTATTTT.

This clonotype appeared a single time. An end of the junction does not agree with germline; a read error may underlie this. The rearrangement links TRBV27 to TRBJ2-7, with 14 bases that match TRBD2. The CDR3 loop spans 14 amino acids. CDR1 and CDR2 (germline): MNHEY, SMNVEV (reference sequence). CDR3: CTSRTGLAGVEQYF. In DNA, the CDR3 is TGTACCAGCAGGACGGGACTAGCGGGAGTCGAGCAGTACTTC.

This rearrangement joins TRBV19 to TRBJ1-2; the D gene is possibly TRBD1 (6 bases). Trimming took 5 bases from V and 8 from J, leaving 15 bases between them. The CDR3 has 13 residues. The germline V gene has CDR1 LNHDA and CDR2 SQIVND (reference sequence). CDR3 protein: CASSEGGTAGYTF. The DNA of the CDR3 is TGTGCCAGTAGTGAGGGGGGGACCGCCGGCTACACCTTC.

The rearrangement uses TRBV20-1 and TRBJ1-5; D possibly corresponds to TRBD1 (6 bases). Germline CDR1 DFQATT, CDR2 SNEGSKA (reference sequence). The CDR3 sequence is 13 residues long. Trimming removed 3 bases at V and 6 bases at J, with 12 bases between. The CDR3 DNA sequence: TGCAGTGCTAGCTACAGGGTTGGTCAGCCCCAGCATTTT. Translated: CSASYRVGQPQHF.

The table lists this clonotype with a few counts. The rearrangement links TRBV20-1 to TRBJ2-1, with TRBD2 identical over 10 bases. The germline CDR1 and CDR2 sequences are DFQATT and SNEGSKA (reference sequence). The CDR3 has 14 residues. J was trimmed by 7 bases and V by 3 bases; bases with no gene match: 6. The CDR3 DNA is TGCAGTGCTAGCGTCCCTAGCGGGAGTAATGAGCAGTTCTTC. Its protein is CSASVPSGSNEQFF.